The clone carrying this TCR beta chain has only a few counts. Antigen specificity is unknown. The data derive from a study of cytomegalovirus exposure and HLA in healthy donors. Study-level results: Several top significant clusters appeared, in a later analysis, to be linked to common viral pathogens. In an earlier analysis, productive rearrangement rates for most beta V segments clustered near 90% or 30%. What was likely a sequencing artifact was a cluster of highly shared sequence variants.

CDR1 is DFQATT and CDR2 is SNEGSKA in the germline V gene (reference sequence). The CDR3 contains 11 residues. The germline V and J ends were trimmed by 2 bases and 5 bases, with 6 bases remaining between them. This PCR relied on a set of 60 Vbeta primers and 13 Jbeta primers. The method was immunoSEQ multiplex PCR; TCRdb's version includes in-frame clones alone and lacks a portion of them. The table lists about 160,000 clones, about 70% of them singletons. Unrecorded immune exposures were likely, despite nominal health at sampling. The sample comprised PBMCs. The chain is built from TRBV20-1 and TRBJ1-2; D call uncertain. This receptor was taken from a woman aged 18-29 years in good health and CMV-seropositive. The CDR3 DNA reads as TGCAGTGCTAGACGCGGGTATGGCTACACCTTC. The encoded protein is CSARRGYGYTF.